This TCR beta chain was sequenced during a study of blood T cell repertoires in COVID-19. The wider study: Both acute and convalescent COVID-19 samples were obtained from the United States, Italy and Spain.

Here immunoSEQ multiplex PCR was the method, and the copy in TCRdb shows in-frame clones only, minus some. The repertoire holds roughly 70,000 clones, 65% to 90% seen once, with approximately 5.8% in the top ten. The CDR3 contains 15 residues. Germline values: CDR1 MRHNA, CDR2 SNTAGT. The V segment lost 7 bases and the J segment 4 bases; nucleotides outside the gene matches: 12. A few counts support this clone. Sequencing used peripheral blood. This clonotype originated in a man at least 80 years old with COVID-19, enrolled during active disease. The V call is TRBV6-4, the J call TRBJ2-5; TRBD1 matches at 7 bases. The CDR3, as DNA: TGTGCCAGCATCCCGGGCCCTGCAGGGGGAGAGACCCAGTACTTC. Protein product: CASIPGPAGGETQYF.